These 26 T cell receptor beta chains originate from one sample sequenced in a study of blood T cell repertoires in COVID-19. The assay was immunoSEQ multiplex PCR, and TCRdb's table has in-frame clones only and misses some. In the table there are approximately 240,000 clones, about 80% of which are singletons. The specimen sequenced was peripheral blood. The origin of the receptors is a woman aged 80 or over with active or convalescent COVID-19.

The CDR3: CASSRTGELFF. The CDR3 coding sequence is TGTGCCAGCAGCCGCACCGGGGAGCTGTTTTTT. The chain uses TRBV5-6 and TRBJ2-2, with D uncertain. The CDR3 has 11 residues. Trimming removed 4 bases from V and 4 bases from J, with 2 bases in between. Germline V gives CDR1 SGHDT, CDR2 YYEEEE.

The chain joins TRBV2 to TRBJ2-2; weak D call: TRBD2 (7 bases). The CDR3 consists of 14 residues. V lost 6 bases to trimming and J lost 5 bases, with 13 bases between them. Germline V gene lookup returns CDR1 SNHLY and CDR2 FYNNEI. CDR3 amino acids: CASRRGGGTGELFF. The CDR3, as DNA: TGTGCCAGCAGAAGGGGGGGAGGTACCGGGGAGCTGTTTTTT.

The chain uses TRBV11-2 and TRBJ1-3; D gene unclear. The germline gives CDR1 SGHAT, CDR2 FQNNGV. The CDR3 extends over 12 amino acids. The V end lost 1 base, the J end lost 5 bases, and 3 bases lay between the germline ends. The CDR3 loop reads CASSLGRNTIYF. The CDR3 nucleotides read TGTGCCAGCAGCTTAGGGCGAAACACCATATATTTT.

About this clone itself: The CDR3 does not end in the conserved phenylalanine or tryptophan, so this is likely a read error. The limits of the CDR3 on the DNA are not certain, so only TCRdb's listed CDR3 is given. The chain joins TRBV19 to TRBJ2-7; TRBD1 is the table's D call and was not checked against the DNA. Germline loops: CDR1 LNHDA, CDR2 SQIVND (reference sequence). The CDR3 spans 10 residues, counting both ends. CDR3 region: CASSTRDNGN.

The chain couples TRBV4-2 to TRBJ1-5, with D possibly matching TRBD1 (5 bases). Deletions cut 0 bases from V and 11 bases from J, with 11 bases between. The CDR3 loop spans 13 amino acids. CDR1 is LGHNA, CDR2 YNFKEQ, per germline. The CDR3 bases are TGTGCCAGCAGCCAAGACGAAGGAGGGGCCCAGCATTTT. It translates to CASSQDEGGAQHF.

The chain couples TRBV9 to TRBJ1-3; D uncertain. Germline values: CDR1 SGDLS, CDR2 YYNGEE. Deletions cut 2 bases from V and 3 bases from J, with 12 bases between. CDR3 length: 15 amino acids. CDR3 sequence: CASSVSSGVGNTIYF. CDR3 bases: TGTGCCAGCAGCGTCAGCTCCGGGGTTGGAAACACCATATATTTT.

The V gene is TRBV6-5, the J gene TRBJ1-2, with a weak D call TRBD1 (6 bases). Between the trimmed V and J ends, which lost 7 bases and 0 bases, there was a span of 15 bases. The CDR3 sequence is 15 residues long. Germline values: CDR1 MNHEY, CDR2 SVGAGI. This CDR3 reads CASTTGGAANYGYTF. The CDR3 DNA reads as TGTGCCAGCACCACTGGGGGGGCGGCTAACTATGGCTACACCTTC.

This chain connects TRBV6-5 to TRBJ2-2, with 7 bases aligning to TRBD2. Per the germline V gene, CDR1 is MNHEY and CDR2 is SVGAGI. The junction had 14 bases not matched to a gene; V was cut back by 10 bases and J by 6 bases. The CDR3 sequence is 15 residues long. The CDR3 DNA reads TGTGCCACCGAGGAGTTACTAGCGATCCCCGGGGAGCTGTTTTTT. It is translated as CATEELLAIPGELFF.

V and J are TRBV15 and TRBJ2-7, with a possible D match to TRBD1 (5 bases). The V end was cut by 0 bases, the J end by 3 bases, with 12 bases between. The CDR3 totals 15 residues. Looked up from germline, CDR1 is LNHNV and CDR2 is YYDKDF (reference sequence). The CDR3 DNA reads TGTGCCACCAGCAGAGATGGTGCCAGGGTCTACGAGCAGTACTTC. Translation: CATSRDGARVYEQYF.

This chain links TRBV24-1 with TRBJ2-2, with TRBD1 as a possible D gene (6 bases). The germline V gene has CDR1 KGHDR and CDR2 SFDVKD. V was shortened by 0 bases and J by 4 bases, with 8 bases between the two germline ends. The CDR3 loop spans 15 amino acids. CDR3 sequence (DNA): TGTGCCACCAGTGATTTGGGACAGAGCACCGGGGAGCTGTTTTTT. The encoded protein is CATSDLGQSTGELFF.

The chain is built from TRBV28 and TRBJ2-7; 12 bases are shared with TRBD2. CDR1 is MDHEN, CDR2 SYDVKM, per germline. CDR3 size: 16 residues. Germline trimming cut 2 bases from V and 4 bases from J; bases unmatched to any gene: 6. The CDR3 here is CASSLPTSGSRYEQYF. Here the CDR3 DNA reads TGTGCCAGCAGTTTACCGACTAGCGGGAGTCGATACGAGCAGTACTTC.

This chain links TRBV7-9 with TRBJ1-1; 8 bases fit TRBD1. With V trimmed by 4 bases and J by 0 bases, 10 bases remained unmatched. Per the germline V gene, CDR1 is SEHNR and CDR2 is FQNEAQ (reference sequence). The length of the CDR3 is 17 residues. The CDR3 loop reads CASSSGTGWTMNTEAFF. The CDR3 DNA is TGTGCCAGCAGCTCCGGGACAGGATGGACCATGAACACTGAAGCTTTCTTT.

The CDR3 nucleotides read TGTGCCAGCAGCTTAGGGGCCGGGACTGGGACCACAGATACGCAGTATTTT. Protein sequence: CASSLGAGTGTTDTQYF. The chain joins TRBV7-9 to TRBJ2-3, with D maybe TRBD2 (6 bases). Trimming removed 1 base from V and 2 bases from J, with 16 bases in between. The CDR3 has 17 amino acids. Germline V CDR1 and CDR2: SEHNR, FQNEAQ (reference sequence).

The chain links TRBV4-2 to TRBJ2-1; D perhaps matches TRBD1 (5 bases). V lost 8 bases and J 8 bases, leaving 13 bases between the germline ends. CDR3 size: 12 residues. Germline V gene lookup returns CDR1 LGHNA and CDR2 YNFKEQ. The CDR3: CASRARADEQFF. For the CDR3, the DNA is TGTGCCAGCCGGGCCAGGGCCGATGAGCAGTTCTTC.

This chain joins TRBV7-9 and TRBJ2-1; D unclear. The ends were cut back, 3 bases at V and 5 bases at J, with 11 bases in the middle. Germline V gives CDR1 SEHNR, CDR2 FQNEAQ (reference sequence). The CDR3 is made up of 14 amino acids. The CDR3, as DNA: TGTGCCAGCAGCTTTAATCAACAGAACAATGAGCAGTTCTTC. This codes for CASSFNQQNNEQFF.

This clone was found many times. The chain uses TRBV5-5 and TRBJ2-7; TRBD1 matches at 9 bases. CDR1 SGHKS and CDR2 YYEKEE come from the germline V gene (reference sequence). V dropped 3 bases and J dropped 5; count of bases not matched to a gene: 15. CDR3 length: 17 residues. This CDR3 is CASSSLLPGQGEHEQYF. The CDR3 DNA is TGTGCCAGCAGCTCTCTACTACCGGGACAGGGTGAGCACGAGCAGTACTTC.

The genes are TRBV15 and TRBJ1-4; weak D call: TRBD1 (6 bases). The V and J ends lost 8 bases and 7 bases respectively, with 14 bases between them. The CDR3 spans 13 residues. Germline loops: CDR1 LNHNV, CDR2 YYDKDF (reference sequence). CDR3 protein: CATAGGNGEKLFF. The CDR3 nucleotides are TGTGCCACCGCGGGGGGCAACGGTGAAAAACTGTTTTTT.

A single count supports this clone. The chain couples TRBV7-8 to TRBJ1-3, with D perhaps TRBD1 (5 bases). V gave up 5 bases and J gave up 0 bases, with 14 bases separating them. The V gene's germline CDR1 is SGHVS and CDR2 FQNEAQ. CDR3 length equals 16 residues. The DNA of the CDR3 is TGTGCCAGCAGCCCTTTGGGGGGAAACTCTGGAAACACCATATATTTT. Its protein product is CASSPLGGNSGNTIYF.

V usage is TRBV3-1 (or the pseudogene TRBV3-2) and J usage is TRBJ1-1; D not certain. V lost 4 bases, J lost 1 base, and 16 bases lay in between. This CDR3 spans 16 amino acids. Germline V CDR1 and CDR2: LGHDT, YNNKEL (reference sequence). Written as DNA, the CDR3 is TGTGCCAGCAGCCCCTACAGTTTTACCGGGAACACTGAAGCTTTCTTT. The encoded protein is CASSPYSFTGNTEAFF.

This sequence joins TRBV11-2 and TRBJ2-7; maybe TRBD2 (5 bases). This CDR3 is 12 amino acids long. Per the germline V gene, CDR1 is SGHAT and CDR2 is FQNNGV. Trimming took off 5 bases at V and 7 bases at J, with 12 bases between the two ends. CDR3 sequence: CASSPRPGEQYF. The CDR3 DNA reads as TGTGCCAGCAGCCCCCGACCGGGGGAGCAGTACTTC.

The V call is TRBV29-1, the J call TRBJ1-1; 7 nucleotides line up with TRBD1. This CDR3 has 12 residues. J gave up 2 bases and V 5 bases, and 2 bases lay outside the gene matches. The germline V gene has CDR1 SQVTM and CDR2 ANQGSEA. CDR3 sequence: CSVYRGNTEAFF. The CDR3 DNA is TGCAGCGTTTACAGGGGTAACACTGAAGCTTTCTTT.

The genes are TRBV27 and TRBJ2-7, with a possible D match to TRBD1 (6 bases). Trimming stripped 5 bases from V and 2 bases from J, with 13 bases between. The V gene's germline CDR1 is MNHEY and CDR2 SMNVEV (reference sequence). CDR3 length equals 14 residues. CDR3 in DNA: TGTGCCAGCAGTCGAACAGGGAAGGCCTACGAGCAGTACTTC. Protein sequence: CASSRTGKAYEQYF.

The chain employs TRBV6-1 and TRBJ2-2; D uncertain. In germline, CDR1 is MNHNS, CDR2 SASEGT. CDR3 length: 14 residues. Trimming took off 0 bases at V and 4 bases at J, with 6 bases between the two ends. The CDR3 DNA is TGTGCCAGCAGTGAAGCGTCGGGCACCGGGGAGCTGTTTTTT. Translated, it gives CASSEASGTGELFF.

The chain uses TRBV27 and TRBJ1-2; weak D call: TRBD1 (5 bases). Germline CDR1 and CDR2: MNHEY and SMNVEV (reference sequence). V lost 2 bases, J lost 6 bases, and 13 bases lay in between. This CDR3 region has 14 residues. CDR3 nucleotides: TGTGCCAGCAGTTTAGGAGGGGCCACCAATGGCTACACCTTC. It specifies CASSLGGATNGYTF.

This chain connects TRBV10-3 to TRBJ2-7; 8 bases are a match to TRBD2. Trimming took 4 bases from V and 3 from J; bases not matched to a gene: 5. Germline CDR1 and CDR2: ENHRY and SYGVKD. The CDR3 runs 14 residues. Here the CDR3 reads CAISGLRGGYEQYF. The CDR3 DNA reads as TGTGCCATCAGTGGTCTACGGGGGGGCTACGAGCAGTACTTC.

CDR3 DNA: TGCGCCAGCAGCTTGGGACAGGGGGCGAGCACCGGGGAGCTGTTTTTT. Translated: CASSLGQGASTGELFF. This sequence joins TRBV5-1 and TRBJ2-2; 10 nucleotides match TRBD1. J was trimmed by 4 bases and V by 0 bases; bases with no gene match: 3. The germline V gene has CDR1 SGHRS and CDR2 YFSETQ. This CDR3 spans 16 amino acids.